This T cell receptor (beta chain) was observed in a study of T cell repertoires in cytomegalovirus infection. Study-wide points: In two of eight donors, the top clonotype was HLA-C-restricted CMV-specific.

The germline CDR1 and CDR2 sequences are SGHTA and FQGNSA. V was clipped by 5 bases and J by 5 bases; unmatched bases: 6. This CDR3 is built from 15 residues. One entry per CDR3 protein, called by TCRdb with MiXCR from the reads. The table includes about a million distinct CDR3 sequences, about 33% detected once. This clonotype has a count of ten or more. Its antigen remains unknown. This sequence joins TRBV7-2 and TRBJ2-2; 9 nucleotides align to TRBD1. This clonotype was obtained from a human donor in good health (CMV status not recorded). Some clones in this sample may be carry-over from other donors' samples. This material consisted of cultured CD8+ T cells from PBMCs, taken from culture after CMV antigen stimulation. The CDR3 bases are TGTGCCAGCAGCCCGGACAGGGGATGGACCGGGGAGCTGTTTTTT. The encoded protein is CASSPDRGWTGELFF.